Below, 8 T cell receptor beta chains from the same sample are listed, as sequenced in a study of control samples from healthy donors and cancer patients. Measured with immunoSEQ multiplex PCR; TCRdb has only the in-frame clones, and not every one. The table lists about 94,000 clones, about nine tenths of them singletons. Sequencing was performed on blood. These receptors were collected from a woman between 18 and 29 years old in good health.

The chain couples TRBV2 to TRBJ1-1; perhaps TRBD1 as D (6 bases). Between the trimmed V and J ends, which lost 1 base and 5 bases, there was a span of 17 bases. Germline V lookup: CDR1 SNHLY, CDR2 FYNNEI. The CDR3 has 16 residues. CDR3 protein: CASSEEPGVIRTEAFF. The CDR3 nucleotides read TGTGCCAGCAGTGAAGAACCAGGGGTTATAAGGACTGAAGCTTTCTTT.

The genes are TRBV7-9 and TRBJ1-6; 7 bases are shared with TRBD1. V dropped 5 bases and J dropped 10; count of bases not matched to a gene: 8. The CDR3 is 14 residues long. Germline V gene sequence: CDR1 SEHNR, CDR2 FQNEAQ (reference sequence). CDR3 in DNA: TGTGCCAGCAGCCTCTCAGGGGGTCGGTCACCCCTCCACTTT. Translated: CASSLSGGRSPLHF.

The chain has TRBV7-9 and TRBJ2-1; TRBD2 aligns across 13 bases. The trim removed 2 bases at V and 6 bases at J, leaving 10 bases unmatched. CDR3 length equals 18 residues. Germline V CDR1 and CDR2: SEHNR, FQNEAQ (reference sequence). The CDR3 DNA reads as TGTGCCAGCAGCTTACCGACTAGCGGGGGGCTAATCCCCAATGAGCAGTTCTTC. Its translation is CASSLPTSGGLIPNEQFF.

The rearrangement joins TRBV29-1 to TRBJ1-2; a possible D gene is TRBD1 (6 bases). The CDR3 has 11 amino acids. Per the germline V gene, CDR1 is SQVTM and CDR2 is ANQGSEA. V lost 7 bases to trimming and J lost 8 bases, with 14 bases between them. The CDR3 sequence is CSASQGVGYTF. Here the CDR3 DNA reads TGCAGCGCCTCACAGGGAGTGGGCTACACCTTC.

The CDR3 region has the DNA TGCAGCGTTGATCCGGCGGGGGTGGGCTACACCTTC. Its protein product is CSVDPAGVGYTF. The V call is TRBV29-1, the J call TRBJ1-2; D perhaps matches TRBD1 (5 bases). V was clipped by 3 bases and J by 8 bases, with 13 bases between them. The CDR3 runs to 12 residues. CDR1 is SQVTM and CDR2 is ANQGSEA in the germline V gene.

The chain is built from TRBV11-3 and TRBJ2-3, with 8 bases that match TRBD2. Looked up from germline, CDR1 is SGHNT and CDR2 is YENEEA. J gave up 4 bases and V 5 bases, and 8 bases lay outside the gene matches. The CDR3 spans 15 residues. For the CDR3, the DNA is TGTGCCAGCAGCCCAAATAGCGGGGCATCAGATACGCAGTATTTT. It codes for CASSPNSGASDTQYF.

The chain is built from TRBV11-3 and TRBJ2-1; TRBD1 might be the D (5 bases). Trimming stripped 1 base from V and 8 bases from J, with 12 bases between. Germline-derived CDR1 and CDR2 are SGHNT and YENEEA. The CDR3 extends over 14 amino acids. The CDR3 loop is CASSLGYQGYEQFF. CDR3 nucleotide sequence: TGTGCCAGCAGCTTAGGATACCAGGGATATGAGCAGTTCTTC.

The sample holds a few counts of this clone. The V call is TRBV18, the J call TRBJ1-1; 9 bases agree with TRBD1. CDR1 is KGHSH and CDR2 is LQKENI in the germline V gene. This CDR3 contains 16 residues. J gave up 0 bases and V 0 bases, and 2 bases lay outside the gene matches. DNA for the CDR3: TGTGCCAGCTCACCACCGGGACAGGGCGTGAACACTGAAGCTTTCTTT. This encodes CASSPPGQGVNTEAFF.